Following are 2 T cell receptor beta chains from one sample sequenced in a study of blood T cells in healthy people across ages (dated by TCRdb to the mid-2010s). Library preparation employed 5' RACE. The sample was run on an Illumina HiSeq 2500. A second roughly 6 to 12 cycle PCR used a sample-barcoded 5' primer and a J-beta primer mix. TCRdb reanalyzed the raw reads on its own, using fastp at Q25 for trimming and MiXCR for clone calling, and kept in-frame beta chains. Identical CDR3 proteins give one entry, which carries the most common genes and DNA. The sample contains around 780,000 distinct CDR3 sequences, around 24% of them found a single time. In total, the top ten clones hold roughly 3.1% of the sample. In addition, the sample was reused for a study of T cells of mothers and their children.

Sequenced sample: blood. These receptors all stem from a boy between 10 and 17 years old in good health.

This clonotype was seen more than once but under ten times. V gene TRBV6-6 combines with J gene TRBJ2-5; 7 bases are a match to TRBD2. J was trimmed by 9 bases and V by 2 bases; bases with no gene match: 9. Germline lookup yields CDR1 MNHNY and CDR2 SVGAGI (reference sequence). The CDR3 is made up of 14 amino acids. The CDR3 sequence is CASSYEGLGRAQYF. The CDR3 DNA reads as TGTGCCAGCAGTTACGAGGGACTGGGGAGGGCCCAGTACTTC.

In this sample, this clonotype turned up a few times. The chain recombines TRBV5-1 with TRBJ2-1; 14 bases agree with TRBD2. V was pared by 7 bases and J by 2 bases, with 5 bases of the junction left unmatched. Germline CDR1 SGHRS, CDR2 YFSETQ. This CDR3 is built from 16 residues. CDR3 in DNA: TGCGCCAGCCGGACGACTAGCGGGGGGGCCTACAATGAGCAGTTCTTC. This codes for CASRTTSGGAYNEQFF.